Each of the 18 T cell receptor beta chains below was sequenced from the same sample in a study of blood T cell repertoires in COVID-19 (dated by TCRdb to the early 2020s). Libraries were prepared through the immunoSEQ multiplex PCR assay. In its TCRdb copy, this immuneACCESS table keeps in-frame sequences only and misses some clones. Where compared with another copy, unresolved V genes explain less than half of these, and the others have no known cause. Across this sample there are 26,000 or so clones, with around 89% seen only once. The top ten constitute under 3.5% of the sample. The source material was peripheral blood. These receptors were obtained from a human donor in a cohort sampled during active COVID-19.

This clone was recorded once. The chain combines TRBV10-3 with TRBJ1-2; D perhaps matches TRBD1 (5 bases). V gave up 2 bases and J gave up 8 bases, with 12 bases separating them. Germline loops: CDR1 ENHRY, CDR2 SYGVKD. CDR3 length equals 13 residues. The CDR3 DNA reads TGTGCCATCAGTGAGGAGAGGGGAGGAGGCTACACCTTC. As protein: CAISEERGGGYTF.

This clone was recorded once. This chain joins TRBV27 and TRBJ2-3, with 8 bases matching TRBD2. Germline V gives CDR1 MNHEY, CDR2 SMNVEV (reference sequence). This CDR3 has 17 residues. Germline trimming cut 7 bases from V and 1 base from J; bases unmatched to any gene: 13. CDR3 coding DNA: TGTGCCAGCACCCCAAGGCGGGCGGGGGGTGGCACAGATACGCAGTATTTT. Translation: CASTPRRAGGGTDTQYF.

The CDR3 coding sequence is TGTGCCATCAGTCCCGACCAGGGCACGCAGTATTTT. This encodes CAISPDQGTQYF. J is TRBJ2-3 and V is TRBV10-3, with D perhaps TRBD1 (5 bases). The CDR3 sequence is 12 residues long. V was cut by 5 bases and J by 9 bases, with 12 bases left in between. Germline lookup yields CDR1 ENHRY and CDR2 SYGVKD.

The J gene is TRBJ2-6, the V gene TRBV2, with TRBD2 identical over 7 bases. Germline V gene data show CDR1 as SNHLY and CDR2 as FYNNEI. Losses at the gene ends were 4 bases for V and 1 base for J; bases not matched to a gene: 7. This CDR3 comprises 17 residues. The CDR3, as DNA: TGTGCCAGCAGTGGACGGACTAGGAATTCTGGGGCCAACGTCCTGACTTTC. Amino acid sequence: CASSGRTRNSGANVLTF.

As for this clone: An end of the junction differs from the germline gene, which may be a read error. The chain joins TRBV12-3 or TRBV12-4 to TRBJ1-3; 10 nucleotides agree with TRBD1. The length of the CDR3 is 11 residues. The CDR3 bases are TGTGCCAGCAGTTTAGGGGACAGGGGCACTTTT. It encodes CASSLGDRGTF.

This sequence joins TRBV10-1 and TRBJ1-1; TRBD1 matches at 7 bases. The CDR3 length is 15 residues. V lost 0 bases to trimming and J lost 9 bases; unmatched junction nucleotides: 10. Germline CDR1 and CDR2: WNHNN and SYGVQD (reference sequence). This CDR3 reads CASSESPGQPRQAFF. CDR3 sequence (DNA): TGCGCCAGCAGTGAGTCGCCGGGACAGCCACGCCAAGCTTTCTTT.

This clone was counted a single time. J is TRBJ2-5 and V is TRBV7-6; TRBD1 aligns across 8 bases. Germline lookup yields CDR1 SGHVS and CDR2 FNYEAQ. V shed 2 bases and J 5 bases; nucleotides not matched to a gene: 10. The CDR3 contains 16 residues. CDR3 bases: TGTGCCAGCAGCTTACTGGAAGGACAGGGTGGTGAGACCCAGTACTTC. Its translation is CASSLLEGQGGETQYF.

V and J are TRBV5-1 and TRBJ2-1; 8 bases line up with TRBD2. The germline V gene encodes CDR1 SGHRS and CDR2 YFSETQ. CDR3 length equals 15 residues. The junction had 8 bases not matched to a gene; V was cut back by 0 bases and J by 9 bases. The CDR3 here is CASSLETGGLSEQFF. CDR3 in DNA: TGCGCCAGCAGCTTGGAAACGGGGGGGCTGAGTGAGCAGTTCTTC.

This sequence joins TRBV5-4 and TRBJ1-3; D is unresolved. Looked up from germline, CDR1 is SGHNT and CDR2 is YYREEE (reference sequence). V was shortened by 0 bases and J by 2 bases, with 9 bases between the two germline ends. CDR3 length: 15 amino acids. The CDR3 protein is CASSLGAEAGNTIYF. The CDR3 DNA sequence: TGTGCCAGCAGCTTGGGCGCTGAGGCTGGAAACACCATATATTTT.

This chain connects TRBV14 to TRBJ2-2, with D maybe TRBD1 (6 bases). CDR3 length: 15 amino acids. Germline CDR1 reads SGHDN; CDR2 reads FVKESK. Trimming left V 4 bases short and J 5 bases short, with 14 bases between. CDR3 loop: CASSPLGRGTGELFF. The CDR3 DNA is TGTGCCAGCAGCCCTCTAGGTAGGGGGACCGGGGAGCTGTTTTTT.

The chain uses TRBV19 and TRBJ1-1; TRBD1 aligns across 8 bases. The CDR3 totals 15 residues. Unmatched junction bases numbered 1, after V lost 1 base and J lost 0 bases. Germline CDR1 and CDR2: LNHDA and SQIVND (reference sequence). CDR3 sequence: CASSIGGQVNTEAFF. The CDR3 nucleotides read TGTGCCAGTAGTATAGGGGGACAGGTGAACACTGAAGCTTTCTTT.

This clone is labeled as medium-sized. V is TRBV19 and J is TRBJ1-5; TRBD1 matches at 7 bases. The V and J ends lost 2 bases and 7 bases, in that order; junction bases with no gene match: 14. The germline V gene has CDR1 LNHDA and CDR2 SQIVND (reference sequence). The CDR3 contains 17 residues. CDR3 protein: CASSIIGTAKLGQPQHF. The CDR3 DNA is TGTGCCAGTAGTATAATTGGGACAGCAAAATTGGGGCAGCCCCAGCATTTT.

This chain connects TRBV20-1 to TRBJ1-1; the match to TRBD1 covers 7 bases. This CDR3 has 14 amino acids. Unmatched junction bases numbered 6, after V lost 3 bases and J lost 2 bases. Germline V gene lookup returns CDR1 DFQATT and CDR2 SNEGSKA (reference sequence). The DNA of the CDR3 is TGCAGTGCTAGTGTGGGACAGCTTAACACTGAAGCTTTCTTT. Encoded protein: CSASVGQLNTEAFF.

The chain combines TRBV18 with TRBJ2-1; D gene unclear. Trimming removed 5 bases at V and 8 bases at J, with 13 bases between. The germline gives CDR1 KGHSH, CDR2 LQKENI. The CDR3 extends over 13 amino acids. CDR3 residues: CASSVTSDYEQFF. The CDR3 DNA follows: TGTGCCAGCTCAGTGACATCCGATTATGAGCAGTTCTTC.

The chain has TRBV29-1 and TRBJ2-4, with D possibly TRBD1 on 5 matching bases. The CDR3 contains 15 residues. Trimming cost V 8 bases and J 0 bases, with 17 bases left between them. Germline V gives CDR1 SQVTM, CDR2 ANQGSEA. CDR3 DNA sequence: TGCAGCCTCTCAGGGTACAGCCTAGCCAAAAACATTCAGTACTTC. Its protein is CSLSGYSLAKNIQYF.

The CDR3 sequence: CASSPDRGSAGYTF. The CDR3 DNA sequence: TGTGCCAGCAGTCCTGACAGGGGATCGGCTGGCTACACCTTC. This rearrangement joins TRBV6-4 to TRBJ1-2; 8 bases align to TRBD1. There are 14 residues in the CDR3. V lost 5 bases and J lost 7; bases outside the gene matches: 9. Germline assignment: CDR1 MRHNA and CDR2 SNTAGT.

The chain uses TRBV11-2 and TRBJ2-3; 12 bases map to TRBD2. CDR1 and CDR2 from the germline V gene are SGHAT and FQNNGV. V shed 3 bases and J 4 bases; nucleotides not matched to a gene: 2. The CDR3 has 15 amino acids. CDR3 protein: CASSLTSGGADTQYF. The CDR3 DNA follows: TGTGCCAGCAGCTTGACTAGCGGGGGAGCAGATACGCAGTATTTT.

The gene calls are TRBV12-3 or TRBV12-4 and TRBJ2-3; D gene ambiguous. The V end was cut by 6 bases, the J end by 0 bases, with 4 bases between. The CDR3 has 12 residues. This CDR3 reads CASRRSTDTQYF. CDR3 in DNA: TGTGCCAGCAGGCGAAGCACAGATACGCAGTATTTT.